A single T cell receptor beta chain is shown here with its context. Its antigen is not identified. This sample was included in a study of OX40 agonist ivuxolimab in advanced cancers. Whole-study results and caveats: On average, CD8+ T cells showed a greater number of expanded clones than CD4+.

The repertoire was sequenced with immunoSEQ multiplex PCR; TCRdb's copy has only in-frame clones and lacks some. Of about 22,000 clones in the sample, around 84% were seen once. Between the trimmed V and J ends, which lost 5 bases and 0 bases, there was a span of 13 bases. Germline lookup yields CDR1 SGDLS and CDR2 YYNGEE. The length of the CDR3 is 15 residues. The V and J genes are TRBV9 and TRBJ2-3; D remains ambiguous. The material sequenced was CD4+ or CD8+ T cells sorted from blood, taken in a trial of the OX40 agonist ivuxolimab. This TCR was recovered from an adult with an advanced solid tumor such as melanoma, head and neck, liver or kidney cancer. CDR3 residues: CASSKFRSSTDTQYF. DNA for the CDR3: TGTGCCAGCAGTAAATTCAGATCTAGCACAGATACGCAGTATTTT.